The clone carrying this T cell receptor (beta chain) was recorded once. This entry comes from a study of technical replicates of blood from a few donors. The CDR3 loop spans 17 amino acids. V lost 5 bases and J lost 5, with 21 bases in between. Germline CDR1 reads SNHLY; CDR2 reads FYNNEI. Assay: immunoSEQ multiplex PCR; the TCRdb copy retains only in-frame clones and omits some. Of about 75,000 clones listed, 90% to 95% were seen once; the top ten hold under 0.4%. The chain links TRBV2 to TRBJ2-2, with D unresolved. The sequencing input was T cells isolated from PBMCs. The origin of this receptor is a human donor in good health. Some clones in this sample may be carry-over from other donors' samples. The CDR3 region has the DNA TGTGCCAGCAGTCAAAGCGAACCCCGATTTAGAACCGGGGAGCTGTTTTTT. This translates into CASSQSEPRFRTGELFF. Full variable domain (outside the CDR3, taken from reference TRBV2 and TRBJ2-2): EPEVTQTPSHQVTQMGQEVILRCVPISNHLYFYWYRQILGQKVEFLVSFYNNEISEKSEIFDDQFSVERPDGSNFTLKIRSTKLEDSAMYFCASSQSEPRFRTGELFFGEGSRLTVL.